The sequence of this T cell receptor beta chain was determined in a study of early T cells in non-severe SARS-CoV-2 infection. MiXCR was run by TCRdb on the 5' RACE reads, yielding one entry per CDR3 protein. The repertoire holds under 20,000 distinct CDR3 sequences, with around 6.1% as singletons. The V end lost 6 bases, the J end lost 0 bases, and 15 bases lay between the germline ends. Germline V gives CDR1 DFQATT, CDR2 SNEGSKA (reference sequence). This CDR3 contains 14 residues. The gene calls are TRBV20-1 and TRBJ2-7; possibly TRBD2 for D (6 bases). The receptor's source is an adult who was a healthcare worker with PCR-confirmed SARS-CoV-2 infection or an uninfected control (not recorded which). The source material was whole blood. Here the CDR3 DNA reads TGCAGTGCCCCGAAAGGGACTCTCTCCTACGAGCAGTACTTC. Translated: CSAPKGTLSYEQYF.